The 32 T cell receptor beta chains presented below share a single source sample, sequenced in a study of CD8+ T cells in alopecia areata. RNA extraction was followed by reverse transcription into cDNA, which acted as the sequencing template. Clones were sequenced by immunoSEQ multiplex PCR, and TCRdb holds only the in-frame ones, with some missing. Of 100,000 to 150,000 clones in the sample, approximately 58% are singletons; the top ten hold 4.5% to 5.5%. The sample was CD4+ T cells sorted from blood, taken at week 0. Every receptor here comes from a human donor with alopecia areata.

The J gene is TRBJ2-7, the V gene TRBV7-2, with 8 bases lining up with TRBD1. J gave up 5 bases and V 5 bases, and 11 bases lay outside the gene matches. The germline gives CDR1 SGHTA, CDR2 FQGNSA. CDR3 length equals 15 residues. As DNA, the CDR3 is TGTGCCAGCAGCCCAAGACAGGGGCTTAGTCACGAGCAGTACTTC. Amino acids: CASSPRQGLSHEQYF.

In its sample, this clone was seen a few times. This sequence joins TRBV7-2 and TRBJ1-5, with 8 bases lining up with TRBD1. J was trimmed by 3 bases and V by 2 bases; bases with no gene match: 3. Germline CDR1 SGHTA, CDR2 FQGNSA. The CDR3 loop spans 15 amino acids. The CDR3 region has the DNA TGTGCCAGCAGCTTAACCAGGGGGCACAATCAGCCCCAGCATTTT. Protein product: CASSLTRGHNQPQHF.

The chain combines TRBV5-6 with TRBJ2-2; 7 bases agree with TRBD2. The ends lost 3 bases at V and 3 bases at J; junction bases unmatched: 2. Per the germline V gene, CDR1 is SGHDT and CDR2 is YYEEEE. The CDR3 is made up of 14 amino acids. The CDR3 reads CASSSAGYTGELFF. In DNA, the CDR3 is TGTGCCAGCAGCTCAGCGGGGTACACCGGGGAGCTGTTTTTT.

This clone was seen only a few times. CDR3 DNA: TGTGCCAGCAGTATCGGACAGGGCTTTCAAGAGACCCAGTACTTC. The encoded protein is CASSIGQGFQETQYF. This chain connects TRBV7-9 to TRBJ2-5; 8 nucleotides align to TRBD1. Trimming cost V 6 bases and J 2 bases; bases outside gene matches: 8. Per the germline V gene, CDR1 is SEHNR and CDR2 is FQNEAQ (reference sequence). The CDR3 length is 15 residues.

V gene TRBV18 combines with J gene TRBJ2-7; D remains ambiguous. Trimming cost V 3 bases and J 2 bases, with 8 bases left between them. The CDR3 length is 13 residues. The germline gives CDR1 KGHSH, CDR2 LQKENI. The CDR3 nucleotides are TGTGCCAGCTCACCCCCCCAGACCTACGAGCAGTACTTC. It codes for CASSPPQTYEQYF.

This clone has more than one count but fewer than ten. V usage is TRBV29-1 and J usage is TRBJ2-3; D unresolved. Germline CDR1 SQVTM, CDR2 ANQGSEA. The V and J ends lost 3 bases and 6 bases respectively, with 7 bases between them. This CDR3 spans 11 amino acids. CDR3 nucleotides: TGCAGCGTTGATATAGGCGATACGCAGTATTTT. As protein: CSVDIGDTQYF.

V is TRBV7-2 and J is TRBJ2-4, with D possibly TRBD1 on 6 matching bases. The CDR3 runs to 14 residues. Trimming removed 3 bases at V and 3 bases at J, with 9 bases between. Germline-derived CDR1 and CDR2 are SGHTA and FQGNSA. The CDR3 DNA follows: TGTGCCAGCAGCTTCCGACAGGACAAAAACATTCAGTACTTC. It translates to CASSFRQDKNIQYF. Combining the CDR3 with reference TRBV7-2 and TRBJ2-4 gives the whole variable domain GAGVSQSPSNKVTEKGKDVELRCDPISGHTALYWYRQSLGQGLEFLIYFQGNSAPDKSGLPSDRFSAERTGGSVSTLTIQRTQQEDSAVYLCASSFRQDKNIQYFGAGTRLSVL.

V usage is TRBV7-9 and J usage is TRBJ2-3; 7 bases are a match to TRBD2. V was pared by 3 bases and J by 4 bases, with 1 base of the junction left unmatched. The CDR3 covers 13 residues. Per the germline V gene, CDR1 is SEHNR and CDR2 is FQNEAQ (reference sequence). The CDR3 loop is CASSFGRSDTQYF. The CDR3 region has the DNA TGTGCCAGCAGCTTCGGGAGGTCAGATACGCAGTATTTT.

The CDR3, as DNA: TGCGCCAGCAGCCAAGATAGGGGGTTGGGCGAGCAGTACTTC. Encoded protein: CASSQDRGLGEQYF. The rearrangement links TRBV4-3 to TRBJ2-7; tentative D call: TRBD1 (6 bases). Per the germline V gene, CDR1 is LGHNA and CDR2 is YSLEER. The CDR3 covers 14 residues. The germline V and J ends were trimmed by 0 bases and 6 bases, with 12 bases remaining between them.

CDR3 region: CASSVTDPGALYGYTF. In DNA, the CDR3 is TGTGCCAGCAGCGTGACAGACCCGGGAGCACTCTATGGCTACACCTTC. The chain combines TRBV7-8 with TRBJ1-2, with D possibly being TRBD1 (5 bases). With 5 bases removed from V and 4 bases from J, the gap between germline ends came to 20 bases. The CDR3 contains 16 residues. CDR1 is SGHVS, CDR2 FQNEAQ, per germline.

The chain carries TRBV27 and TRBJ2-1; D may be TRBD1 or TRBD2 (5 bases each). V was trimmed by 5 bases and J by 1 base, leaving 12 bases between them. CDR3 length: 15 amino acids. CDR1 is MNHEY and CDR2 is SMNVEV in the germline V gene (reference sequence). The CDR3 region has the DNA TGTGCCAGCAGTCGTCTGGGGGTTTCCTACAATGAGCAGTTCTTC. Its translation: CASSRLGVSYNEQFF.

The chain carries TRBV2 and TRBJ2-5; 8 bases fit TRBD2. Germline CDR1 is SNHLY and CDR2 is FYNNEI. Trimming removed 7 bases from V and 0 bases from J; junction bases left unmatched: 10. The CDR3 extends over 16 amino acids. The chain's CDR3 is CASNTIAGTYQETQYF. The CDR3 DNA sequence: TGTGCCAGCAACACCATAGCGGGGACGTACCAAGAGACCCAGTACTTC.

This clone has more than one count but fewer than ten. V gene TRBV6-5 combines with J gene TRBJ2-5; tentative D call: TRBD2 (6 bases). CDR1 is MNHEY and CDR2 is SVGAGI in the germline V gene. This CDR3 spans 15 amino acids. V shed 4 bases and J shed 1 base, with 13 bases lying between them. The CDR3 nucleotides read TGTGCCAGCAGTTCCCCTAAGCGGGCCCAAGAGACCCAGTACTTC. Amino acids: CASSSPKRAQETQYF.

The chain joins TRBV7-2 to TRBJ2-7, with D possibly called TRBD1 or TRBD2 (5 bases each). This CDR3 is 14 amino acids long. Trimming took 4 bases from V and 3 from J, leaving 13 bases between them. Per germline, CDR1 SGHTA and CDR2 FQGNSA. As DNA, the CDR3 is TGTGCCAGCAGCTATTGGGGGTCTAACTACGAGCAGTACTTC. Amino acid sequence: CASSYWGSNYEQYF.

This clone was counted a single time. The chain recombines TRBV5-5 with TRBJ2-7; 8 nucleotides align to TRBD1. J lost 5 bases, V lost 5 bases, and 6 bases had no gene match. The length of the CDR3 is 13 residues. Germline CDR1 is SGHKS and CDR2 is YYEKEE (reference sequence). The CDR3 coding sequence is TGTGCCAGCAGTGCAGACAGGGGACACGAGCAGTACTTC. Translating it yields CASSADRGHEQYF.

The chain combines TRBV7-8 with TRBJ1-2; no clear D. There are 13 residues in the CDR3. Germline V gene lookup returns CDR1 SGHVS and CDR2 FQNEAQ. V was shortened by 5 bases and J by 5 bases, with 12 bases between the two germline ends. The CDR3 sequence: CASSLGRGYGYTF. CDR3 sequence (DNA): TGTGCCAGCAGCCTGGGCAGAGGTTATGGCTACACCTTC. Based on the CDR3 plus reference TRBV7-8 and TRBJ1-2, the full variable domain is GAGVSQSPRYKVAKRGQDVALRCDPISGHVSLFWYQQALGQGPEFLTYFQNEAQLDKSGLPSDRFFAERPEGSVSTLKIQRTQQEDSAVYLCASSLGRGYGYTFGSGTRLTVV.

The chain uses TRBV18 and TRBJ2-3; D uncertain. CDR1 is KGHSH and CDR2 is LQKENI in the germline V gene. V lost 3 bases and J 5 bases, leaving 18 bases between the germline ends. The CDR3 sequence is 16 residues long. The CDR3 DNA reads TGTGCCAGCTCACCTTTTGCCAGACCGTTAAAAGATACGCAGTATTTT. It specifies CASSPFARPLKDTQYF.

The chain has TRBV29-1 and TRBJ2-3, with TRBD1 matching 7 bases. The V and J ends lost 7 bases and 1 base, in that order; junction bases with no gene match: 8. The CDR3 has 14 amino acids. Germline values: CDR1 SQVTM, CDR2 ANQGSEA. CDR3 protein: CSADRVGGTDTQYF. CDR3 in DNA: TGCAGCGCTGACAGGGTGGGAGGCACAGATACGCAGTATTTT.

This clone came up once. This chain links TRBV29-1 with TRBJ1-2, with a weak D call TRBD1 (6 bases). CDR3 length: 14 residues. V lost 5 bases and J 2 bases, leaving 15 bases between the germline ends. Germline lookup yields CDR1 SQVTM and CDR2 ANQGSEA. Written as DNA, the CDR3 is TGCAGCGTTACCTCGGACAGCGAGAACTATGGCTACACCTTC. It is translated as CSVTSDSENYGYTF.

This clone has more than one count but fewer than ten. The chain has TRBV5-7 and TRBJ2-7; no reliable D call. TRBV5-7 is an open reading frame whose function is uncertain. The V gene lost 4 bases and the J gene lost 9 bases, with 17 bases spanning the gap. The CDR3 totals 13 residues. This CDR3 is CASSPFVPEGQYF. The CDR3, as DNA: TGTGCCAGCAGCCCCTTTGTTCCAGAAGGGCAGTACTTC.

The rearrangement links TRBV19 to TRBJ1-5; D gene uncertain. Trimming removed 4 bases from V and 0 bases from J, with 10 bases in between. The CDR3 runs to 15 residues. Germline CDR1 LNHDA, CDR2 SQIVND (reference sequence). DNA of the CDR3: TGTGCCAGTAGTAGTAAAAGCTATAGCAATCAGCCCCAGCATTTT. Encoded protein: CASSSKSYSNQPQHF.

The J gene is TRBJ2-5, the V gene TRBV5-1, with D hard to call. There are 16 residues in the CDR3. Between the trimmed V and J ends, which lost 4 bases and 4 bases, there was a span of 20 bases. The germline CDR1 and CDR2 sequences are SGHRS and YFSETQ. CDR3 DNA sequence: TGCGCCAGCAGCCCCGGTTCTAGTAATAATGTAGAGACCCAGTACTTC. Protein: CASSPGSSNNVETQYF.

The V and J genes are TRBV19 and TRBJ2-7, with D possibly called TRBD1 or TRBD2 (5 bases each). Trimming removed 7 bases from V and 0 bases from J, with 13 bases in between. The germline gives CDR1 LNHDA, CDR2 SQIVND (reference sequence). CDR3 length: 14 residues. CDR3 amino acids: CASTLGDGSYEQYF. CDR3 DNA: TGTGCCAGTACCTTGGGGGACGGCTCCTACGAGCAGTACTTC.

This clone was counted a single time. This rearrangement joins TRBV29-1 to TRBJ1-1; 9 bases are shared with TRBD1. This CDR3 has 13 residues. CDR1 SQVTM and CDR2 ANQGSEA come from the germline V gene. V lost 7 bases and J lost 1; bases outside the gene matches: 4. CDR3 protein: CSAMDRGNTEAFF. CDR3 DNA sequence: TGCAGCGCCATGGACAGGGGGAACACTGAAGCTTTCTTT. The whole variable domain, remainder taken from reference TRBV29-1 and TRBJ1-1, is SAVISQKPSRDICQRGTSLTIQCQVDSQVTMMFWYRQQPGQSLTLIATANQGSEATYESGFVIDKFPISRPNLTFSTLTVSNMSPEDSSIYLCSAMDRGNTEAFFGQGTRLTVV.

Only a few counts were recorded for this clone. The chain recombines TRBV9 with TRBJ1-4; TRBD1 aligns across 7 bases. The V and J ends lost 3 bases and 7 bases, in that order; junction bases with no gene match: 15. This CDR3 region has 17 residues. Germline lookup yields CDR1 SGDLS and CDR2 YYNGEE. The CDR3, as DNA: TGTGCCAGCAGCGCCCCTCGCCGAACAGGGGTGAGTGAAAAACTGTTTTTT. Translating it yields CASSAPRRTGVSEKLFF.

V usage is TRBV28 and J usage is TRBJ2-7, with D perhaps matching TRBD1 or TRBD2 (7 bases each). Trimming took 10 bases from V and 2 from J, leaving 21 bases between them. The germline V gene encodes CDR1 MDHEN and CDR2 SYDVKM. The CDR3 consists of 15 residues. The chain's CDR3 is CATRGGTKPPYEQYF. CDR3 sequence (DNA): TGTGCCACCAGGGGGGGGACTAAACCCCCCTACGAGCAGTACTTC.

This clone was counted a single time. This chain connects TRBV11-2 to TRBJ2-1; the match to TRBD2 covers 12 bases. CDR3 length: 14 residues. With 1 base clipped from V and 9 bases from J, the junction kept 1 base outside the gene matches. Germline loops: CDR1 SGHAT, CDR2 FQNNGV. The CDR3 loop reads CASSLGLAGVEQFF. The CDR3 DNA reads as TGTGCCAGCAGCTTAGGACTAGCGGGGGTTGAGCAGTTCTTC.

In this sample, this clone turned up a few times. This chain joins TRBV29-1 and TRBJ2-5, with D perhaps assigned TRBD1 or TRBD2 (5 bases each). The CDR3 runs to 12 residues. Trimming stripped 4 bases from V and 5 bases from J, with 11 bases between. CDR1 is SQVTM and CDR2 is ANQGSEA in the germline V gene. In DNA, the CDR3 is TGCAGCGTTGGAGGGGATGGGGAGACCCAGTACTTC. Amino acid sequence: CSVGGDGETQYF.

The chain links TRBV2 to TRBJ1-4; perhaps TRBD1 as D (5 bases). V gave up 7 bases and J gave up 12 bases, with 30 bases separating them. Germline V gene data show CDR1 as SNHLY and CDR2 as FYNNEI. This CDR3 has 17 residues. The CDR3 reads CASIEEIAGTPRDQLFF. CDR3 DNA: TGTGCCAGCATCGAAGAGATAGCCGGGACGCCCCGTGATCAACTGTTTTTT.

The V gene is TRBV4-3, the J gene TRBJ1-2; perhaps TRBD1 as D (6 bases). Germline V gene data show CDR1 as LGHNA and CDR2 as YSLEER. With 0 bases removed from V and 2 bases from J, the gap between germline ends came to 7 bases. This CDR3 is 14 amino acids long. The chain's CDR3 is CASSQDTGNYGYTF. The DNA of the CDR3 is TGCGCCAGCAGCCAAGATACAGGGAACTATGGCTACACCTTC.

This chain links TRBV7-2 with TRBJ1-1, with D possibly matching TRBD1 (5 bases). Germline V gene lookup returns CDR1 SGHTA and CDR2 FQGNSA. This CDR3 region has 14 residues. V was trimmed by 1 base and J by 0 bases, leaving 6 bases between them. CDR3 sequence: CASSLGQLNTEAFF. The CDR3 coding sequence is TGTGCCAGCAGCTTAGGACAGCTGAACACTGAAGCTTTCTTT.

This clone was seen just once. V gene TRBV5-6 combines with J gene TRBJ1-1; possibly TRBD1 for D (5 bases). Germline V gene sequence: CDR1 SGHDT, CDR2 YYEEEE. V was clipped by 2 bases and J by 0 bases, with 11 bases between them. The CDR3 is 15 residues long. DNA of the CDR3: TGTGCCAGCAGCTTTGGGGGGAGGATGAACACTGAAGCTTTCTTT. Translated, it gives CASSFGGRMNTEAFF.